The 24 T cell receptor beta chains in this list originate from one sample, sequenced in a study of blood T cells in healthy people across ages. It was with a sample-barcoded 5' primer and a J-beta primer mix that a second PCR of about 6 to 12 cycles was run. A single record per CDR3 protein comes from TCRdb applying MiXCR to the 5' RACE reads. The sample holds about 780,000 distinct CDR3 sequences, around 62% seen once. Specimen: blood. The receptor set was obtained from a man aged 25 to 45 in good health.

This sequence joins TRBV12-3 or TRBV12-4 and TRBJ2-2, with a weak D call TRBD1 (7 bases). The germline V and J ends were trimmed by 7 bases and 4 bases, with 13 bases remaining between them. The CDR3 runs to 14 residues. DNA for the CDR3: TGTGCCAGCACCACAGGGGAGGTCACCGGGGAGCTGTTTTTT. This sequence encodes CASTTGEVTGELFF.

CDR3 loop: CSARDGWSYEQYF. The DNA of the CDR3 is TGCAGTGCTAGAGATGGTTGGTCCTACGAGCAGTACTTC. The chain is built from TRBV20-1 and TRBJ2-7, with no clear D. Germline CDR1 and CDR2: DFQATT and SNEGSKA (reference sequence). Trimming shortened V by 0 bases and J by 1 base, and 7 bases separated the two germline ends. The CDR3 is 13 residues long.

This clonotype was seen a few times. The CDR3 region has the DNA TGTGCCAGCAGTTGGACGGCCGGTGAGCAGTTCTTC. It yields the protein CASSWTAGEQFF. The rearrangement uses TRBV4-2 and TRBJ2-1; D is ambiguous. V dropped 6 bases and J dropped 9 bases, with 12 bases sitting between them. The germline CDR1 and CDR2 sequences are LGHNA and YNFKEQ. The CDR3 contains 12 residues.

The table lists this clonotype with a few counts. This chain uses TRBV6-6 with TRBJ2-5; D ambiguous. The CDR3 runs 14 residues. Germline values: CDR1 MNHNY, CDR2 SVGAGI (reference sequence). V dropped 0 bases and J dropped 1 base, with 6 bases sitting between them. This CDR3 is CASSYSAVQETQYF. The CDR3 nucleotides are TGTGCCAGCAGTTACTCGGCAGTCCAAGAGACCCAGTACTTC.

The V gene is TRBV14, the J gene TRBJ1-1; 12 bases are a match to TRBD1. V dropped 2 bases and J dropped 7; count of bases not matched to a gene: 14. Germline V CDR1 and CDR2: SGHDN, FVKESK. The CDR3 sequence is 18 residues long. DNA of the CDR3: TGTGCCAGCAGCCAAAGTTTCTATGGGACAGGGGGCCTCGGTGAAGCTTTCTTT. This encodes CASSQSFYGTGGLGEAFF.

This clonotype was counted between two and nine times. J is TRBJ2-7 and V is TRBV5-1; 8 bases agree with TRBD1. The CDR3 loop spans 13 amino acids. J lost 6 bases, V lost 4 bases, and 6 bases had no gene match. The germline V gene has CDR1 SGHRS and CDR2 YFSETQ. The CDR3 here is CASSLGQDGEQYF. For the CDR3, the DNA is TGCGCCAGCAGCCTGGGACAGGATGGCGAGCAGTACTTC. The entire variable domain, with the rest obtained from reference TRBV5-1 and TRBJ2-7, is as follows: KAGVTQTPRYLIKTRGQQVTLSCSPISGHRSVSWYQQTPGQGLQFLFEYFSETQRNKGNFPGRFSGRQFSNSRSEMNVSTLELGDSALYLCASSLGQDGEQYFGPGTRLTVT.

V and J are TRBV4-2 and TRBJ1-5; D not certain. Germline values: CDR1 LGHNA, CDR2 YNFKEQ. V dropped 5 bases and J dropped 0 bases, with 11 bases sitting between them. This CDR3 contains 15 residues. The CDR3 sequence is CASSLDYDSNQPQHF. Written as DNA, the CDR3 is TGTGCCAGCAGCTTAGACTACGATAGCAATCAGCCCCAGCATTTT.

The chain is built from TRBV6-2 or TRBV6-3 and TRBJ2-7, with D unresolved. Between the trimmed V and J ends, which lost 6 bases and 1 base, there was a span of 13 bases. CDR1 is MNHEY and CDR2 is SVGEGT in the germline V gene. The CDR3 extends over 14 amino acids. This CDR3 reads CASRLQHRSYEQYF. The CDR3 bases are TGTGCCAGCAGATTACAACACCGATCCTACGAGCAGTACTTC.

The rearrangement links TRBV9 to TRBJ2-7; the D gene is possibly TRBD2 (5 bases). The J call may be incorrect, as the DNA end agrees better with TRBJ2-4. The CDR3 loop spans 12 amino acids. Per the germline V gene, CDR1 is SGDLS and CDR2 is YYNGEE. CDR3 in DNA: TGTGCCAGCAGCGGGGCGGAGGACATTCAGTACTTC. Translating gives CASSGAEDIQYF.

V gene TRBV9 combines with J gene TRBJ2-5; 7 nucleotides agree with TRBD1. The J call is doubtful: the DNA matches TRBJ2-1 better. The CDR3 sequence is 14 residues long. Germline values: CDR1 SGDLS, CDR2 YYNGEE. The CDR3 reads CASSVVPDRDPQFF. As DNA, the CDR3 is TGTGCCAGCAGCGTAGTACCCGACAGGGATCCCCAGTTCTTC.

The V gene is TRBV20-1, the J gene TRBJ1-1; no clear D gene. This CDR3 spans 17 amino acids. Germline CDR1 is DFQATT and CDR2 is SNEGSKA (reference sequence). V was pared by 0 bases and J by 1 base, with 18 bases between. This CDR3 reads CSARDKERRQTNTEAFF. Here the CDR3 DNA reads TGCAGTGCTAGAGATAAGGAGAGGCGGCAGACGAACACTGAAGCTTTCTTT.

The chain is built from TRBV25-1 and TRBJ2-6; 10 nucleotides align to TRBD1. The CDR3 sequence is 18 residues long. V was pared by 7 bases and J by 0 bases, with 9 bases of the junction left unmatched. Germline CDR1 MGHDK, CDR2 SYGVNS. Here the CDR3 reads CASNGPGTGDSGANVLTF. The CDR3 nucleotides are TGTGCCAGCAATGGTCCCGGGACAGGGGACTCTGGGGCCAACGTCCTGACTTTC.

The chain combines TRBV7-3 with TRBJ2-3, with D unclear. The germline gives CDR1 SGHTA, CDR2 FQGTGA. The CDR3 spans 16 residues. The germline V and J ends were trimmed by 5 bases and 3 bases, with 18 bases remaining between them. CDR3 DNA: TGTGCCAGCAGCCCATCACCAGTTAGGAGTACAGATACGCAGTATTTT. Its protein is CASSPSPVRSTDTQYF.

The chain uses TRBV7-2 and TRBJ1-6; 8 nucleotides align to TRBD1. The junction had 9 bases not matched to a gene; V was cut back by 5 bases and J by 6 bases. The CDR3 spans 16 residues. Germline-derived CDR1 and CDR2 are SGHTA and FQGNSA. CDR3: CASSRLKGQANSPLHF. CDR3 DNA sequence: TGTGCCAGCAGCAGACTAAAGGGACAGGCTAATTCACCCCTCCACTTT.

The V and J genes are TRBV28 and TRBJ1-5; TRBD1 matches 8 bases. V was pared by 6 bases and J by 7 bases, with 11 bases of the junction left unmatched. This CDR3 contains 15 residues. Germline CDR1 is MDHEN and CDR2 is SYDVKM. DNA for the CDR3: TGTGCCAGCAGCCCCCCTGGGACAGGTAGACAGCCCCAGCATTTT. Its translation: CASSPPGTGRQPQHF.

This clonotype came up a few times. This CDR3 reads CASSQEPRSGTQYF. The DNA for the CDR3 is TGCGCCAGCAGCCAAGAACCCAGATCTGGGACCCAGTACTTC. The chain carries TRBV4-3 and TRBJ2-7; D is uncertain. The J call may be faulty, since TRBJ2-5 better matches the DNA end. CDR1 is LGHNA and CDR2 is YSLEER in the germline V gene. The CDR3 is 14 amino acids.

In regard to this clonotype: Being one base from a much bigger clone, this may be a read error. The chain employs TRBV29-1 and TRBJ2-1, with D perhaps matching TRBD1 (6 bases). The J call may be mistaken, given a closer DNA end match to TRBJ2-7. Germline-derived CDR1 and CDR2 are SQVTM and ANQGSEA. CDR3 length: 15 amino acids. The CDR3 sequence is CNVEDGAGDAYEQYF. CDR3 DNA sequence: TGCAACGTTGAAGATGGAGCAGGGGACGCCTACGAGCAGTACTTC.

The CDR3 sequence: CASSPPGQVGYEQYF. CDR3 in DNA: TGTGCCAGCTCACCACCGGGACAGGTCGGCTACGAGCAGTACTTC. The V gene is TRBV18, the J gene TRBJ2-7, with 8 nucleotides matching TRBD1. The V gene end was trimmed by 0 bases and the J gene end by 3 bases; junction bases not matched to a gene: 4. This CDR3 is 15 amino acids long. Germline CDR1 and CDR2: KGHSH and LQKENI. Looking up the rest from reference TRBV18 and TRBJ2-7 gives the full variable domain: NAGVMQNPRHLVRRRGQEARLRCSPMKGHSHVYWYRQLPEEGLKFMVYLQKENIIDESGMPKERFSAEFPKEGPSILRIQQVVRGDSAAYFCASSPPGQVGYEQYFGPGTRLTVT.

This chain connects TRBV20-1 to TRBJ2-1; 7 nucleotides line up with TRBD1. J lost 8 bases, V lost 0 bases, and 16 bases had no gene match. From germline, CDR1 is DFQATT and CDR2 SNEGSKA (reference sequence). This CDR3 contains 17 residues. In DNA, the CDR3 is TGCAGTGCTAGAGATTCCGGGACAGTCGCTGTTTACGATGAGCAGTTCTTC. Its translation is CSARDSGTVAVYDEQFF.

This clonotype occurred a few times. The V call is TRBV15, the J call TRBJ2-1; unclear D gene. The germline V gene encodes CDR1 LNHNV and CDR2 YYDKDF (reference sequence). The CDR3 totals 13 residues. V lost 2 bases, J lost 5 bases, and 7 bases lay in between. The CDR3 DNA follows: TGTGCCACCAGCAGACCTAGGAACAATGAGCAGTTCTTC. Translated: CATSRPRNNEQFF.

This sequence joins TRBV27 and TRBJ2-5; D not certain. The J call is doubtful: the DNA matches TRBJ2-7 better. The CDR3 covers 14 residues. CDR1 is MNHEY, CDR2 SMNVEV, per germline (reference sequence). The CDR3 reads CASTNASRSHEQYF. The DNA of the CDR3 is TGTGCCAGCACTAACGCCTCGAGGAGCCACGAGCAGTACTTC.

The V call is TRBV3-1, the J call TRBJ2-5; 14 bases line up with TRBD2. This CDR3 spans 19 amino acids. Germline V lookup: CDR1 LGHDT, CDR2 YNNKEL (reference sequence). Trimming removed 5 bases from V and 6 bases from J; junction bases left unmatched: 17. The CDR3, as DNA: TGTGCCAGCAGCTTCGCGACTAGCGGGGGGGATTGGTGGAGAAAGACCCAGTACTTC. Its protein product is CASSFATSGGDWWRKTQYF.

The chain uses TRBV28 and TRBJ2-1; weak D call: TRBD1 (6 bases). In germline, CDR1 is MDHEN, CDR2 SYDVKM. V gave up 3 bases and J gave up 10 bases, with 16 bases separating them. The CDR3 totals 14 residues. CDR3 nucleotides: TGTGCCAGCAGTTTCCAGCTGGGGGCAGGAGAGCAGTTCTTC. Its protein is CASSFQLGAGEQFF.

CDR3 region: CASSHASDGPYNEQFF. CDR3 DNA: TGCGCCAGCAGCCACGCCTCGGACGGGCCTTACAATGAGCAGTTCTTC. V gene TRBV4-3 combines with J gene TRBJ2-1; D is unresolved. CDR3 length equals 16 residues. Germline lookup yields CDR1 LGHNA and CDR2 YSLEER. Trimming cost V 3 bases and J 4 bases, with 16 bases left between them.